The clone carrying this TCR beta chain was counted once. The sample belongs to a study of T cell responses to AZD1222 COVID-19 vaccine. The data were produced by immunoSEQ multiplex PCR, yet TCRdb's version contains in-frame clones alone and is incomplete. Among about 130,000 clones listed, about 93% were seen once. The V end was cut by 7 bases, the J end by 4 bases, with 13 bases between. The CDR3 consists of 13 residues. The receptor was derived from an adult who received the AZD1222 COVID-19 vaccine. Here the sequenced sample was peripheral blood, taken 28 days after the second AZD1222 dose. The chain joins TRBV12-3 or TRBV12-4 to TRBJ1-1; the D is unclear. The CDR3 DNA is TGTGCCAGCACCCACCATAGCGGCACTGAAGCTTTCTTT. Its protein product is CASTHHSGTEAFF.